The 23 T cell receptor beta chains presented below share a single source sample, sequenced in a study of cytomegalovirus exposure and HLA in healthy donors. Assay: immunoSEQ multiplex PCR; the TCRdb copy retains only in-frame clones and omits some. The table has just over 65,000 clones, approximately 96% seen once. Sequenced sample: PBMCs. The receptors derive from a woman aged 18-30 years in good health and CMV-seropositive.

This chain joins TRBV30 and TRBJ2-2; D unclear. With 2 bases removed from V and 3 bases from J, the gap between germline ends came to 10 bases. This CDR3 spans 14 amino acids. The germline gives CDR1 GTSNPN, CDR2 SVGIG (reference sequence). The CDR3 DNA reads TGTGCCTGGAGTACGCGTCGGGACACCGGGGAGCTGTTTTTT. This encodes CAWSTRRDTGELFF.

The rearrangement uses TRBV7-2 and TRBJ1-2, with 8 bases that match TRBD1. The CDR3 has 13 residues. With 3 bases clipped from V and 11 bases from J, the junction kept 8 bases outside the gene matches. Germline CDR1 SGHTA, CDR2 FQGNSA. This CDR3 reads CASSFSGTGGYTF. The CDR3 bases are TGTGCCAGCAGCTTCTCCGGGACAGGAGGGTACACCTTC.

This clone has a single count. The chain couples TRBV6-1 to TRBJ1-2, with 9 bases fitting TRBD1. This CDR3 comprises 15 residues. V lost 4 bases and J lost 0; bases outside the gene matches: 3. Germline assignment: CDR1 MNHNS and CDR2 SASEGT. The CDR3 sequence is CASSGWTGANYGYTF. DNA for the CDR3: TGTGCCAGCAGTGGCTGGACAGGGGCTAACTATGGCTACACCTTC.

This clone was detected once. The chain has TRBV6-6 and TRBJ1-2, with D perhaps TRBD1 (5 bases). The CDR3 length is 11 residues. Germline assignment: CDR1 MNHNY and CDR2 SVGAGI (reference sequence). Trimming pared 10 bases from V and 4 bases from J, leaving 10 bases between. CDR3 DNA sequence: TGTGCCATCTCCAGGGCCTATGGCTACACCTTC. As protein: CAISRAYGYTF.

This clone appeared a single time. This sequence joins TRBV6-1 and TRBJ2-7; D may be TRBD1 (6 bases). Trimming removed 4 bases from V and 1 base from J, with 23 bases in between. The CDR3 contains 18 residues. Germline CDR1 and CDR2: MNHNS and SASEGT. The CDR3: CASSGSGFLRDMSYEQYF. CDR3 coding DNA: TGTGCCAGCAGTGGCTCCGGCTTCCTACGGGACATGTCCTACGAGCAGTACTTC.

The CDR3 sequence: CASSVSGARGDTQYF. The DNA of the CDR3 is TGTGCCAGCAGCGTCTCAGGGGCTAGGGGCGATACGCAGTATTTT. The rearrangement uses TRBV9 and TRBJ2-3, with D possibly being TRBD1 (6 bases). Trimming shortened V by 2 bases and J by 6 bases, and 16 bases separated the two germline ends. Germline lookup yields CDR1 SGDLS and CDR2 YYNGEE. The CDR3 totals 15 residues.

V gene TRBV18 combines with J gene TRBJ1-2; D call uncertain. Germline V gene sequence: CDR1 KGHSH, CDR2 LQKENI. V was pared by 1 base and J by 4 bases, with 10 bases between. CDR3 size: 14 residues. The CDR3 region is CASSPRAAIYGYTF. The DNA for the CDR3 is TGTGCCAGCTCACCACGGGCAGCCATCTATGGCTACACCTTC.

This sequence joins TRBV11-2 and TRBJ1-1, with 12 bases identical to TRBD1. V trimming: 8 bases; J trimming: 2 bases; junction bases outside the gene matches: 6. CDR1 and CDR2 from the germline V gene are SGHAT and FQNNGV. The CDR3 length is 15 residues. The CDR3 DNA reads TGTGCCAGCGCTTCGGGACAGGGGGCTAACACTGAAGCTTTCTTT. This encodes CASASGQGANTEAFF. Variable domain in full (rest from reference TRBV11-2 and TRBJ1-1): EAGVAQSPRYKIIEKRQSVAFWCNPISGHATLYWYQQILGQGPKLLIQFQNNGVVDDSQLPKDRFSAERLKGVDSTLKIQPAKLEDSAVYLCASASGQGANTEAFFGQGTRLTVV.

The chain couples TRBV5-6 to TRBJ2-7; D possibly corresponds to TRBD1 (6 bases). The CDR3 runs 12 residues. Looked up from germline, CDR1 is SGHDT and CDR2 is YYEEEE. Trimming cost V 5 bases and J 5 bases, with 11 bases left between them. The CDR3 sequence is CASRLQGHEQYF. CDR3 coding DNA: TGTGCCAGCAGACTGCAGGGGCACGAGCAGTACTTC.

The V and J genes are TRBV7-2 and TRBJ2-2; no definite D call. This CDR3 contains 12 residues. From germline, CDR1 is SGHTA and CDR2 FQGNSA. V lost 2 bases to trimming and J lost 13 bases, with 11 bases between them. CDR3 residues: CASSLFRSGLFF. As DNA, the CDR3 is TGTGCCAGCAGCTTATTCCGCTCGGGGCTGTTTTTT.

The CDR3 reads CASDRDRNYNEQFF. CDR3 bases: TGTGCCAGCGACCGGGACAGGAACTACAATGAGCAGTTCTTC. V gene TRBV2 combines with J gene TRBJ2-1; TRBD1 matches 8 bases. The germline CDR1 and CDR2 sequences are SNHLY and FYNNEI. The CDR3 is 14 residues long. The V gene end was trimmed by 8 bases and the J gene end by 3 bases; junction bases not matched to a gene: 6.

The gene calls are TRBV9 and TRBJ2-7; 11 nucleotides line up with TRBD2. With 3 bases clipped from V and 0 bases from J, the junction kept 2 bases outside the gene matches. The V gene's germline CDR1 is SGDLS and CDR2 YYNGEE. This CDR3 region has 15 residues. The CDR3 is CASSELAGDSYEQYF. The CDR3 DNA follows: TGTGCCAGCAGCGAACTAGCGGGAGACTCCTACGAGCAGTACTTC. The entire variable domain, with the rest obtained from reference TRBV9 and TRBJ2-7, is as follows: DSGVTQTPKHLITATGQRVTLRCSPRSGDLSVYWYQQSLDQGLQFLIQYYNGEERAKGNILERFSAQQFPDLHSELNLSSLELGDSALYFCASSELAGDSYEQYFGPGTRLTVT.

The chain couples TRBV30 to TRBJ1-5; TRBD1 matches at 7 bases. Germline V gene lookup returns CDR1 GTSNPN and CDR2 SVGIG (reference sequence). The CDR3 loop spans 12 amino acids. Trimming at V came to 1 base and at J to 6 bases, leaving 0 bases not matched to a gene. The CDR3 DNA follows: TGTGCCTGGAGTGGACAGGGTCAGCCCCAGCATTTT. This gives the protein CAWSGQGQPQHF.

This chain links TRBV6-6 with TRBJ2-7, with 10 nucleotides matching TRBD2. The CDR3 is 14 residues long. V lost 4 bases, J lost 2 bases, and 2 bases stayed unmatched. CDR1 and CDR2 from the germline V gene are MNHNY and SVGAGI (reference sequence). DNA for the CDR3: TGTGCCAGCAGTTCTAGCGGGGGAACCTACGAGCAGTACTTC. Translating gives CASSSSGGTYEQYF.

The CDR3 DNA reads as TGTGCCAGCTCCCGAACTGGGACTAGCCCTATCAAAGCCTACGAGCAGTACTTC. Its protein is CASSRTGTSPIKAYEQYF. The chain employs TRBV18 and TRBJ2-7, with 9 bases matching TRBD2. Trimming removed 6 bases from V and 2 bases from J; junction bases left unmatched: 17. Germline CDR1 KGHSH, CDR2 LQKENI. The CDR3 consists of 18 residues.

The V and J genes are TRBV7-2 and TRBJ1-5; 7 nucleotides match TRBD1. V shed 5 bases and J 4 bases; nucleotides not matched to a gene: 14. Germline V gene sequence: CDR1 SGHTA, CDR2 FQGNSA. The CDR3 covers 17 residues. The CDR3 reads CASSPQQGAGGNQPQHF. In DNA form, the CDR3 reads TGTGCCAGCAGCCCACAACAAGGTGCAGGGGGGAATCAGCCCCAGCATTTT.

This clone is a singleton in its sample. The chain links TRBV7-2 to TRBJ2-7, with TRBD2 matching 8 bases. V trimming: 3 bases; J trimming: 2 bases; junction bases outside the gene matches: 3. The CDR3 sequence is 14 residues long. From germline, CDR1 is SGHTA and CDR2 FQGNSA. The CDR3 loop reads CASSFAGGAYEQYF. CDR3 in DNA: TGTGCCAGCAGCTTCGCGGGAGGCGCCTACGAGCAGTACTTC. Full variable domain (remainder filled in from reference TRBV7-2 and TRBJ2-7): GAGVSQSPSNKVTEKGKDVELRCDPISGHTALYWYRQSLGQGLEFLIYFQGNSAPDKSGLPSDRFSAERTGGSVSTLTIQRTQQEDSAVYLCASSFAGGAYEQYFGPGTRLTVT.

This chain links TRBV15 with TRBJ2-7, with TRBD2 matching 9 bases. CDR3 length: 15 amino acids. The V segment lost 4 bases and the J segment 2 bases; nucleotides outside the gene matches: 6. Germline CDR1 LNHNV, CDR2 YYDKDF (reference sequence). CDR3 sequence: CATSNLAGTPYEQYF. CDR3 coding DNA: TGTGCCACCAGCAACCTAGCGGGGACTCCCTACGAGCAGTACTTC.

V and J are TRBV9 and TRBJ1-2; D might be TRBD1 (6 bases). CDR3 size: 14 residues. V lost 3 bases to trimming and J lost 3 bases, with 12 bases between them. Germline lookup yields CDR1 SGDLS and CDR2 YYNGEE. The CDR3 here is CASSGRGWDYGYTF. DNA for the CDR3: TGTGCCAGCAGCGGCAGGGGATGGGACTATGGCTACACCTTC.

The CDR3 nucleotides read TGTGCCAGCAGCCTCAGAAAATTAGGACTAGCGGGAGAGGCGGGCACCGGGGAGCTGTTTTTT. Its translation: CASSLRKLGLAGEAGTGELFF. This chain uses TRBV13 with TRBJ2-2; TRBD2 matches 13 bases. The junction had 19 bases not matched to a gene; V was cut back by 5 bases and J by 4 bases. The germline CDR1 and CDR2 sequences are PRHDT and FYEKMQ (reference sequence). The CDR3 contains 21 residues.

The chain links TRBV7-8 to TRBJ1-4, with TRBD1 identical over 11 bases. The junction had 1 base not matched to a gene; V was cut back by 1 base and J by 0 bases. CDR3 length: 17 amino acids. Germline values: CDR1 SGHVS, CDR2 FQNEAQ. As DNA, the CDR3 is TGTGCCAGCAGCTTAGGGACAGGGGGCTCAACTAATGAAAAACTGTTTTTT. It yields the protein CASSLGTGGSTNEKLFF.

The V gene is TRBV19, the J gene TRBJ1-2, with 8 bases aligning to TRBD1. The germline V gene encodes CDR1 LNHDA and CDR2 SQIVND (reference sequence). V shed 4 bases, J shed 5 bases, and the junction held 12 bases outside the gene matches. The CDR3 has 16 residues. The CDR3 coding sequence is TGTGCCAGTAGTAGCTGGTCAGGGGGCAAGGAATATGGCTACACCTTC. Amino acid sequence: CASSSWSGGKEYGYTF.

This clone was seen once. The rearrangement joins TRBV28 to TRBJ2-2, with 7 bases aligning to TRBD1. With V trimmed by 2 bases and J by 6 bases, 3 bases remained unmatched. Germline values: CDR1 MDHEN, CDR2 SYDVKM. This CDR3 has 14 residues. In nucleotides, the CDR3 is TGTGCCAGCAGTTTAGGGCAGGGGGCCGGGGAGCTGTTTTTT. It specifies CASSLGQGAGELFF.